This TCR beta chain was profiled in a study of siplizumab effects on memory and regulatory T cells. Some clones are missing from TCRdb's copy, which holds only in-frame ones; the method was immunoSEQ multiplex PCR. The sample shows around 110,000 clones, roughly 94% of them seen only once. This clone was detected once. Per germline, CDR1 MNHEY and CDR2 SVGAGI. Trimming left V 4 bases short and J 0 bases short, with 13 bases between. CDR3 length equals 16 residues. This receptor was obtained from a human donor in good health. Sequences were obtained from non-Treg CD4+ T cells sorted from blood. This chain uses TRBV6-5 with TRBJ1-3; D is ambiguous. The DNA of the CDR3 is TGTGCCAGCAGTTTGCACTCTGCCCTCTCTGGAAACACCATATATTTT. Translating gives CASSLHSALSGNTIYF.